This T cell receptor (beta chain) was sequenced in a study of blood T cell repertoires in COVID-19. The overall study: Acute-phase and convalescent COVID-19 samples originated in the United States, Italy and Spain.

The CDR3 has 15 residues. The V end was cut by 1 base, the J end by 2 bases, with 9 bases between. CDR1 SGHTA and CDR2 FQGNSA come from the germline V gene. TCRdb's table, derived via immunoSEQ multiplex PCR, lists solely in-frame clones and lacks some. Here the sample spans a few hundred thousand clones, 75% to 90% being singletons. This clone was detected a few times. The receptor's source is a woman under 40 who had recovered from COVID-19. Sequenced input: PBMCs or T cells enriched from blood (not recorded which). The chain couples TRBV7-2 to TRBJ1-3; no definite D call. CDR3 in amino acids: CASSLDDGPGNTIYF. CDR3 DNA sequence: TGTGCCAGCAGCTTAGACGATGGCCCTGGAAACACCATATATTTT.